This T cell receptor (beta chain) was recovered during a study of T-cell memory formation after mild COVID-19. The study, taken as a whole, reports: CD4/CD8 balance characterized clones contracting day 15 to 85, and CD4+ skew characterized later expanders.

The table lists this clonotype with a few counts. The antigen remains unidentified. The germline gives CDR1 DFQATT, CDR2 SNEGSKA (reference sequence). This CDR3 spans 12 amino acids. TCRalpha and TCRbeta libraries used 5'RACE with constant-segment primers and UMIs. TCRdb ran MiXCR on the 5' RACE reads and lists one entry per CDR3 protein. Of more than 200,000 distinct CDR3 sequences in the sample, about 15% are singletons; the top ten hold approximately 3.6%. The sample comprised PBMCs or a T cell subset sorted from them (not recorded which). The source of this sequence is a man younger than 35 who had mild COVID-19 (a few samples of this study predate the infection). Cell type and time point are not known. The rearrangement joins TRBV20-1 to TRBJ1-1; no definite D call. This CDR3 is CRVSKANTEAFF. CDR3 bases: TGCAGGGTATCCAAGGCGAACACTGAAGCTTTCTTT.